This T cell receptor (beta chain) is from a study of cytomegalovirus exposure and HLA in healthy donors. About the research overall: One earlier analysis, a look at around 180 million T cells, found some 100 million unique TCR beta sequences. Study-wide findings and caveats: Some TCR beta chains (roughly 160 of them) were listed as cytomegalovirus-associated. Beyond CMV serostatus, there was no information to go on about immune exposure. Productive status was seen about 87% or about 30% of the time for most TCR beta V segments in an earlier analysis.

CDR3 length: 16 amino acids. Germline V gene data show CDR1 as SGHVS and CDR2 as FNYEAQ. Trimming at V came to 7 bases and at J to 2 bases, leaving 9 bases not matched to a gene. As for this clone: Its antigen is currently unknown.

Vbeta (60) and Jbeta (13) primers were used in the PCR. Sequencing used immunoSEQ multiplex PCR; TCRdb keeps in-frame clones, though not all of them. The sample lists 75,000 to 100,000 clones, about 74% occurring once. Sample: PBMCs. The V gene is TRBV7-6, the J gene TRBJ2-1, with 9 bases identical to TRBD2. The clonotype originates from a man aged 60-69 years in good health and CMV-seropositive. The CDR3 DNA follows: TGTGCCAGCAATATGGGGGCGGGGGGGCCCTACAATGAGCAGTTCTTC. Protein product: CASNMGAGGPYNEQFF. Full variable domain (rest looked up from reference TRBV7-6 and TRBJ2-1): GAGVSQSPRYKVTKRGQDVALRCDPISGHVSLYWYRQALGQGPEFLTYFNYEAQQDKSGLPNDRFSAERPEGSISTLTIQRTEQRDSAMYRCASNMGAGGPYNEQFFGPGTRLTVL.